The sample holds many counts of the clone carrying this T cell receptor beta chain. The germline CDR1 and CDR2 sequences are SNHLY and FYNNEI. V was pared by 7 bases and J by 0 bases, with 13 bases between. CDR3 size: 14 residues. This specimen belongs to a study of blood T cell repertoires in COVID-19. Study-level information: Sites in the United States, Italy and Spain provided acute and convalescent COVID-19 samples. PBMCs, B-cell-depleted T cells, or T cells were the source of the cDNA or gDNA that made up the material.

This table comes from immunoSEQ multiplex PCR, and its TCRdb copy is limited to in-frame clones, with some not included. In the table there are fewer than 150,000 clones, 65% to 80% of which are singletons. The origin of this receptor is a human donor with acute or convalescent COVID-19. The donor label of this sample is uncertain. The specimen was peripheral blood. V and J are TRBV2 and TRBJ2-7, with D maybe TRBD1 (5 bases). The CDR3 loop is CASKSDSSSYEQYV. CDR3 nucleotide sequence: TGTGCCAGCAAAAGTGACAGTAGCTCCTACGAGCAGTACGTC.